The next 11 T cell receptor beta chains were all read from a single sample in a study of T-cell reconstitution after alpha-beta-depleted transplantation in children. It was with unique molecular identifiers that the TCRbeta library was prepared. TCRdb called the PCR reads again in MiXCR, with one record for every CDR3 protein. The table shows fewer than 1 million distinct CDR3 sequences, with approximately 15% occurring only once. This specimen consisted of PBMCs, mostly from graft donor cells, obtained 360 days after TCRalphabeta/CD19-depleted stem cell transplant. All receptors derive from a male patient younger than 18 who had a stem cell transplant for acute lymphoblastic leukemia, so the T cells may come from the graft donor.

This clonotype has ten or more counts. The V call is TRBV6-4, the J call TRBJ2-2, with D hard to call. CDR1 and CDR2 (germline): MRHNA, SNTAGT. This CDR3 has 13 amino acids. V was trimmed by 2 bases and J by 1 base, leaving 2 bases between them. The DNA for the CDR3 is TGTGCCAGCAGTGACAGGAACACCGGGGAGCTGTTTTTT. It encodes CASSDRNTGELFF.

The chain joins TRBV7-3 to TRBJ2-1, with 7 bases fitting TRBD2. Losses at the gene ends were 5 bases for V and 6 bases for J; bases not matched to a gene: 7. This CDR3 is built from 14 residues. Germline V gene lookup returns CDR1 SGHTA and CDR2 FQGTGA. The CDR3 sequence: CASSPYPGGNEQFF. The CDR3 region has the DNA TGTGCCAGCAGCCCTTACCCGGGAGGCAATGAGCAGTTCTTC. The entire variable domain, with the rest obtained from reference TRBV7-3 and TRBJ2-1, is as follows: GAGVSQTPSNKVTEKGKYVELRCDPISGHTALYWYRQSLGQGPEFLIYFQGTGAADDSGLPNDRFFAVRPEGSVSTLKIQRTERGDSAVYLCASSPYPGGNEQFFGPGTRLTVL.

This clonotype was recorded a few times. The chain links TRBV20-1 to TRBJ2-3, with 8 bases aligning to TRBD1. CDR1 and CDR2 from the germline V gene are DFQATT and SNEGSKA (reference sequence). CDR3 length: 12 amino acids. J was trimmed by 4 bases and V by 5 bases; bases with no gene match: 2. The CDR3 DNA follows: TGCAGTGCTGACAGGGGAGCAGATACGCAGTATTTT. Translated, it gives CSADRGADTQYF.

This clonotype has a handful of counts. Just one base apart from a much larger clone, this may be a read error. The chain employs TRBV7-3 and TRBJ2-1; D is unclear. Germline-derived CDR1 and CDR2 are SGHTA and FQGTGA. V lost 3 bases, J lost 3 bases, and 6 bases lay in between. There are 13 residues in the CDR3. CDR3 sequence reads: CASSFASYNEQFF. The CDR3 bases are TGTGCCAGCAGCTTCGCTAGCTACAATGAGCAGTTCTTC.

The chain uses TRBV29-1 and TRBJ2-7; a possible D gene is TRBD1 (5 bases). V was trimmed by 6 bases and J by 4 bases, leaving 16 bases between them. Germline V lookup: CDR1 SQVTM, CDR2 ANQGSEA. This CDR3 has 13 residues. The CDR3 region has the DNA TGCAGCGTCTGTGGCCAGGGTATGTACGAGCAGTACTTC. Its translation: CSVCGQGMYEQYF.

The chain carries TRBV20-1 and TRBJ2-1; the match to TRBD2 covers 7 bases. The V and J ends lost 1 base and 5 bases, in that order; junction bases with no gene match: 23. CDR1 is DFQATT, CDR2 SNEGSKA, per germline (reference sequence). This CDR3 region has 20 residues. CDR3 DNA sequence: TGCAGTGCTAGAGTTCCAAGGGCAGCCCGGGACTACAATCACCACAATGAGCAGTTCTTC. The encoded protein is CSARVPRAARDYNHHNEQFF.

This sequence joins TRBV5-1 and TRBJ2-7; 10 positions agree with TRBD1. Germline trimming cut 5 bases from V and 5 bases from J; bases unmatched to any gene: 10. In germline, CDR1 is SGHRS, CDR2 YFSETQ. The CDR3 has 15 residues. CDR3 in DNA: TGCGCCAGCAGTCGCGGGGGACAGGGGATCAACGAGCAGTACTTC. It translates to CASSRGGQGINEQYF.

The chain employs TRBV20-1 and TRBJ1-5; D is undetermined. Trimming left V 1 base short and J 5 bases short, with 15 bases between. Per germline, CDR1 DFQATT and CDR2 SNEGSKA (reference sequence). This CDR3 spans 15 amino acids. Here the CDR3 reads CSARGGGQRDQPQHF. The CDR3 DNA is TGCAGTGCTAGAGGCGGTGGGCAGCGGGATCAGCCCCAGCATTTT.

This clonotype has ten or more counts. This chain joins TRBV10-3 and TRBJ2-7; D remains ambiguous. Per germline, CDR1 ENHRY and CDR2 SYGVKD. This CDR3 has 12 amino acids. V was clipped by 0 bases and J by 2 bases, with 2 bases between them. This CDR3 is CAISESPYEQYF. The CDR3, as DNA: TGTGCCATCAGTGAGTCCCCCTACGAGCAGTACTTC.

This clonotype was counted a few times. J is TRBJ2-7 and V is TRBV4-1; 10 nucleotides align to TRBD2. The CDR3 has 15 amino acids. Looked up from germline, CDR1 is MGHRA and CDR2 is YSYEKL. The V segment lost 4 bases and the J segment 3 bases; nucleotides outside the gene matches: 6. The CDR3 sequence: CASSPSSGSDYEQYF. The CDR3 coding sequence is TGCGCCAGCAGCCCTTCTAGCGGGAGCGACTACGAGCAGTACTTC.

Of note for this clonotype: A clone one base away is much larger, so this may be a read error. The CDR3 sequence: CASSLGYTQYF. In DNA, the CDR3 is TGCGCCAGCAGCTTGGGATATACGCAGTATTTT. V is TRBV5-1 and J is TRBJ2-3; no definite D call. This CDR3 has 11 amino acids. V dropped 0 bases and J dropped 7 bases, with 3 bases sitting between them. Germline V gene sequence: CDR1 SGHRS, CDR2 YFSETQ.